This T cell receptor (beta chain) was identified in a study of Ad26.COV2.S vaccination and SARS-CoV-2 variants. Trimming stripped 2 bases from V and 9 bases from J, with 13 bases between. Germline lookup yields CDR1 MNHEY and CDR2 SVGAGI. The length of the CDR3 is 14 residues. Measured with immunoSEQ multiplex PCR; TCRdb has only the in-frame clones, and not every one. The sample has roughly 92,000 clones, less than 85% seen once. The V gene is TRBV6-5, the J gene TRBJ2-2; either TRBD1 or TRBD2 may supply D (5 bases each). The sequence was collected from a human donor who had recovered from COVID-19. The material was peripheral blood, obtained after recovery from COVID-19. CDR3 DNA: TGTGCCAGCAGTTACCCGGGACCGCCTTGGGAGCTGTTTTTT. As protein: CASSYPGPPWELFF.